The source of this TCR beta chain is a study of identical twins. Germline CDR1 and CDR2: SQVTM and ANQGSEA. The junction had 14 bases not matched to a gene; V was cut back by 7 bases and J by 5 bases. The CDR3 is 15 residues long. This clonotype was seen many times. Its antigen is currently unknown. The study's findings and limits: The same donors were not followed; conclusions instead depended on cross-sectional statistical analysis. Insertions ran lower in abundant cord blood beta clonotypes, though not in memory repertoires.

cDNA carried unique molecular identifiers, and a universal primer site was added by template switching. MiXCR, run by TCRdb on the 5' RACE reads, gives a single entry per CDR3 protein. The table has 250,000 to 350,000 distinct CDR3 sequences, about 8.3% seen once. The sample was also reused in another study, on yellow fever vaccine responses in identical twins. Turning to that study: Reportedly, twins' vaccine T cell responses looked partly convergent and partly personalized.

This chain joins TRBV29-1 and TRBJ2-5; TRBD2 matches at 9 bases. The sequenced sample was memory (CD45RO+) T cells sorted from blood. This TCR was sampled from a woman aged 18-29 years in good health. The CDR3 is CSARGGGGAFETQYF. The CDR3 nucleotides are TGCAGCGCCCGAGGAGGCGGGGGGGCCTTCGAGACCCAGTACTTC.